This T cell receptor beta chain is from a study of PD-1 blockade in classical Hodgkin lymphoma. Each and every patient relapsed after autologous stem cell transplantation, and patients got differing brentuximab vedotin exposure. Findings and limits, study-wide: Anyone who began nivolumab under 1 year after ASCT was excluded.

Only in-frame clones appear in the TCRdb table, and some are missing; sequencing was by immunoSEQ multiplex PCR. The sample has 24,000 or so clones; approximately 80% are singletons. To note about this clone: Its specificity is not known.

The ends lost 2 bases at V and 2 bases at J; junction bases unmatched: 5. Germline loops: CDR1 SGHRS, CDR2 YFSETQ. The CDR3 length is 15 residues. The V gene is TRBV5-1, the J gene TRBJ2-5; 8 nucleotides line up with TRBD1. Material: peripheral blood mononuclear cells (PBMCs), obtained before the second cycle of nivolumab. The source of this sequence is a human donor with classical Hodgkin lymphoma. In nucleotides, the CDR3 is TGCGCCAGCAGCTTAGGGCAGGGGGCACAAGAGACCCAGTACTTC. Its translation is CASSLGQGAQETQYF.